This T cell receptor beta chain came from a study of cytomegalovirus exposure and HLA in healthy donors. This clone was recorded a few times. Its antigen remains unknown. Study-level points and caveats: A later analysis linked a missense DCLRE1C variant to TCR beta V- and J-gene trimming.

Trimming removed 0 bases at V and 4 bases at J, with 16 bases between. Germline V gene sequence: CDR1 SGHTA, CDR2 FQGNSA. This CDR3 is 17 amino acids long. The PCR ran on 60 Vbeta and 13 Jbeta primers. Sequencing was performed with immunoSEQ multiplex PCR; in TCRdb, only in-frame clones are kept and a portion is missing. The sample has about 160,000 clones; 76% are singletons. The origin of this receptor is a man between 60 and 75 years old in good health and CMV-seronegative. This chain links TRBV7-2 with TRBJ1-3; D not certain. What was sequenced was PBMCs. The CDR3 protein is CASSLASGGVAGNTIYF. CDR3 bases: TGTGCCAGCAGCTTAGCGTCTGGCGGGGTTGCAGGAAACACCATATATTTT.